The 3 T cell receptor beta chains below were found in one sample sequenced in a study of T cell clonotyping in hematopoietic cell transplantation. As for time point: recipient sample about 28 days before transplant, after cytoreduction. Clones were sequenced by immunoSEQ multiplex PCR, and TCRdb holds only the in-frame ones, with some missing. The table lists around 19,000 clones, roughly 80% of them singletons, with around 17% in the top ten. Source: peripheral blood mononuclear cells, taken before stem cell transplant. The receptors shown here come from a man aged 60 to 75 with acute myeloid leukemia. Some clones in this sample may be carry-over from other donors' samples.

This chain links TRBV19 with TRBJ1-1; D is possibly TRBD1 (5 bases). The germline V and J ends were trimmed by 5 bases and 0 bases, with 16 bases remaining between them. Looked up from germline, CDR1 is LNHDA and CDR2 is SQIVND (reference sequence). The CDR3 length is 16 residues. The CDR3 sequence is CASSSRIGGMNTEAFF. CDR3 in DNA: TGTGCCAGTAGTTCTCGAATTGGGGGGATGAACACTGAAGCTTTCTTT.

This clone is a singleton in its sample. This chain uses TRBV5-6 with TRBJ1-5; no definite D call. The V gene's germline CDR1 is SGHDT and CDR2 YYEEEE. V lost 1 base and J lost 0, with 8 bases in between. The CDR3 consists of 15 residues. CDR3 sequence (DNA): TGTGCCAGCAGCTTGCTGACGGATAGCAATCAGCCCCAGCATTTT. This codes for CASSLLTDSNQPQHF.

The chain carries TRBV15 and TRBJ2-6; D ambiguous. Germline V gene data show CDR1 as LNHNV and CDR2 as YYDKDF (reference sequence). Trimming cost V 0 bases and J 4 bases, with 4 bases left between them. The CDR3 is 14 amino acids. CDR3 loop: CATSRDTGANVLTF. CDR3 in DNA: TGTGCCACCAGCAGAGATACGGGGGCCAACGTCCTGACTTTC.